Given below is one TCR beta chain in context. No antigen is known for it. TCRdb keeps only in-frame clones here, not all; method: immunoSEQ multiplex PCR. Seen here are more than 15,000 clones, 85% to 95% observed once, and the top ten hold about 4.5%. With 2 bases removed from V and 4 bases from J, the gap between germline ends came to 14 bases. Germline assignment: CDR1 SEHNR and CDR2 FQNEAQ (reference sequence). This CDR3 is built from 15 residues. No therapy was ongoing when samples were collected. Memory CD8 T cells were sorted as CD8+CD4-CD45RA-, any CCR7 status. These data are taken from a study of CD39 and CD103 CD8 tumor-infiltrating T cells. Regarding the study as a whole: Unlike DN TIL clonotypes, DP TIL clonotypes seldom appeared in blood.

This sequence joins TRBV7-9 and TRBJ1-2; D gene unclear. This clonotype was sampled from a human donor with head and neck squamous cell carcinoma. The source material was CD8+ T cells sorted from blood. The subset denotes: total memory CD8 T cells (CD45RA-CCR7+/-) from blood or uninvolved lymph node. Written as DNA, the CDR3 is TGTGCCAGCAGCTTAAGTTACTCTAATTTCTATGGCTACACCTTC. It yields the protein CASSLSYSNFYGYTF.